This entry lists 30 T cell receptor beta chains sequenced from one sample in a study of human T cells and chemical hapten exposure (dated by TCRdb to the early 2020s). To prepare the library, RACE was applied. Sequencing was carried out with a NextSeq 500. TCRdb reprocessed the public reads (quality trimming at Q25 with fastp, clone calling with MiXCR) and kept in-frame beta chains. Every distinct CDR3 protein forms one entry, paired with its most common genes and DNA. Here the sample has 100,000 or so distinct CDR3 sequences; under 40% occur a single time. Around 2.8% of the sample is in the top ten clones. Reading the label with the study, this specimen's time point is: patch test 3, about 24 weeks after DPC sensitization. The treatment or condition tag for this specimen amounts to: therapeutic diphenylcyclopropenone sensitization with weekly scalp DPC. The specimen was whole blood, collected in connection with sensitization to the hapten diphenylcyclopropenone (DPC). The receptors come from a man aged 40-50 years with alopecia areata. Some clones in this sample may be carry-over from other donors' samples.

The chain links TRBV4-3 to TRBJ2-3; 8 nucleotides agree with TRBD1. V was clipped by 4 bases and J by 4 bases; unmatched bases: 13. Germline V gene sequence: CDR1 LGHNA, CDR2 YSLEER. There are 17 residues in the CDR3. CDR3 sequence (DNA): TGCGCCAGCAGCCCTATTTCCGGGACAGGATCTCCAGATACGCAGTATTTT. Translating it yields CASSPISGTGSPDTQYF.

The chain links TRBV6-6 to TRBJ1-1; maybe TRBD1 (6 bases). V lost 6 bases and J 1 base, leaving 9 bases between the germline ends. The germline V gene has CDR1 MNHNY and CDR2 SVGAGI (reference sequence). This CDR3 has 13 amino acids. CDR3 region: CASRSQGNTEAFF. CDR3 DNA sequence: TGTGCCAGCAGATCACAGGGGAACACTGAAGCTTTCTTT.

DNA for the CDR3: TGTGCCAGTAGTTCGGGACTCGTATCGCGAGAGACCCAGTACTTC. Its translation: CASSSGLVSRETQYF. The V and J genes are TRBV19 and TRBJ2-5; a possible D gene is TRBD2 (6 bases). This CDR3 has 15 residues. V lost 5 bases, J lost 4 bases, and 17 bases lay in between. Germline V gene sequence: CDR1 LNHDA, CDR2 SQIVND (reference sequence).

The chain uses TRBV5-4 and TRBJ2-2; D is unclear. This CDR3 is built from 18 residues. CDR1 is SGHNT, CDR2 YYREEE, per germline (reference sequence). V lost 0 bases to trimming and J lost 0 bases, with 15 bases between them. The CDR3 DNA reads as TGTGCCAGCAGCTTGGCTTTGGCAGGCGCCGCGAACACCGGGGAGCTGTTTTTT. Its translation is CASSLALAGAANTGELFF.

V and J are TRBV14 and TRBJ2-5, with 11 positions matching TRBD2. Germline trimming cut 0 bases from V and 5 bases from J; bases unmatched to any gene: 17. The CDR3 is 20 residues long. The germline V gene encodes CDR1 SGHDN and CDR2 FVKESK. The CDR3: CASSQDDLLFSGRATETQYF. The CDR3 bases are TGTGCCAGCAGCCAAGATGATCTTCTGTTTAGCGGGAGGGCCACGGAGACCCAGTACTTC.

V is TRBV2 and J is TRBJ2-6; D perhaps matches TRBD1 (6 bases). From germline, CDR1 is SNHLY and CDR2 FYNNEI. Trimming removed 8 bases from V and 1 base from J, with 21 bases in between. There are 18 residues in the CDR3. The CDR3 loop reads CASFETGNSWSGANVLTF. CDR3 coding DNA: TGTGCCAGCTTTGAAACAGGGAATAGCTGGTCTGGGGCCAACGTCCTGACTTTC.

V is TRBV5-4 and J is TRBJ2-1; D unresolved. There are 11 residues in the CDR3. Germline V gives CDR1 SGHNT, CDR2 YYREEE (reference sequence). V lost 5 bases, J lost 8 bases, and 8 bases lay in between. CDR3 nucleotides: TGTGCCAGCAGTCATTCAGATGAGCAGTTCTTC. This translates into CASSHSDEQFF.

The rearrangement links TRBV12-3 or TRBV12-4 to TRBJ2-7; no clear D gene. CDR3 size: 13 residues. Trimming stripped 3 bases from V and 5 bases from J, with 11 bases between. CDR3 bases: TGTGCCAGCAGTTTTTCCGGGTCCCACGAGCAGTACGTC. This encodes CASSFSGSHEQYV.

The CDR3 reads CASSPKANEQFF. CDR3 coding DNA: TGTGCCAGCTCACCAAAGGCAAATGAGCAGTTCTTC. The chain employs TRBV18 and TRBJ2-1; no reliable D call. Germline values: CDR1 KGHSH, CDR2 LQKENI. The ends were cut back, 2 bases at V and 7 bases at J, with 6 bases in the middle. CDR3 length equals 12 residues.

This sequence joins TRBV7-9 and TRBJ1-2; TRBD1 matches 8 bases. There are 15 residues in the CDR3. Trimming cost V 0 bases and J 4 bases; bases outside gene matches: 4. In germline, CDR1 is SEHNR, CDR2 FQNEAQ (reference sequence). The CDR3 coding sequence is TGTGCCAGCAGCTTAGCGGGTACAGGGGGCTATGGCTACACCTTC. This encodes CASSLAGTGGYGYTF.

V gene TRBV20-1 combines with J gene TRBJ2-1; 11 nucleotides agree with TRBD2. V was clipped by 5 bases and J by 2 bases; unmatched bases: 14. CDR3 length: 18 amino acids. Germline V CDR1 and CDR2: DFQATT, SNEGSKA (reference sequence). The CDR3 sequence: CSALPGTSGSLTYNEQFF. CDR3 in DNA: TGCAGTGCTTTACCCGGGACTAGCGGAAGTCTGACCTACAATGAGCAGTTCTTC.

The chain links TRBV2 to TRBJ2-2; weak D call: TRBD1 (6 bases). CDR1 and CDR2 (germline): SNHLY, FYNNEI. The V end was cut by 7 bases, the J end by 1 base, with 10 bases between. The length of the CDR3 is 14 residues. The CDR3 is CASIRGMNTGELFF. CDR3 nucleotides: TGTGCCAGCATAAGGGGGATGAACACCGGGGAGCTGTTTTTT.

This chain joins TRBV20-1 and TRBJ1-4; weak D call: TRBD1 (5 bases). The CDR3 runs 14 residues. V was pared by 0 bases and J by 3 bases, with 8 bases between. The germline V gene has CDR1 DFQATT and CDR2 SNEGSKA (reference sequence). DNA of the CDR3: TGCAGTGCTAGAGATAGGGGCCCTAATGAAAAACTGTTTTTT. It translates to CSARDRGPNEKLFF.

The chain combines TRBV6-2 or TRBV6-3 with TRBJ2-7; 8 bases agree with TRBD2. This CDR3 has 15 residues. Germline V gene data show CDR1 as MNHEY and CDR2 as SVGEGT. After removal of 2 bases from V and 2 bases from J, the junction contained 5 bases not matched to a gene. In DNA, the CDR3 is TGTGCCAGCAGTTACCCCGGGACTAGTCCCTACGAGCAGTACTTC. Translating gives CASSYPGTSPYEQYF.

This clonotype came up a few times. The chain is built from TRBV9 and TRBJ2-5; 9 nucleotides align to TRBD2. CDR1 SGDLS and CDR2 YYNGEE come from the germline V gene. The CDR3 is made up of 14 amino acids. The J segment lost 3 bases and the V segment lost 3 bases, leaving 3 bases of the junction unmatched. The CDR3 region has the DNA TGTGCCAGCAGCGCAAGCGGGAGGAAAGAGACCCAGTACTTC. It encodes CASSASGRKETQYF. Full variable domain (remainder filled in from reference TRBV9 and TRBJ2-5): DSGVTQTPKHLITATGQRVTLRCSPRSGDLSVYWYQQSLDQGLQFLIQYYNGEERAKGNILERFSAQQFPDLHSELNLSSLELGDSALYFCASSASGRKETQYFGPGTRLLVL.

This clonotype was detected only once. The chain combines TRBV27 with TRBJ1-4, with D perhaps matching TRBD1 (5 bases). The CDR3 covers 15 residues. Between the trimmed V and J ends, which lost 2 bases and 3 bases, there was a span of 10 bases. The V gene's germline CDR1 is MNHEY and CDR2 SMNVEV (reference sequence). The CDR3 nucleotides read TGTGCCAGCAGTTTAGAGGGGTTCCCTAATGAAAAACTGTTTTTT. Amino acids: CASSLEGFPNEKLFF.

The chain recombines TRBV6-2 or TRBV6-3 with TRBJ2-3, with TRBD1 matching over 9 bases. Germline V CDR1 and CDR2: MNHEY, SVGEGT. V shed 8 bases and J 10 bases; nucleotides not matched to a gene: 7. The CDR3 loop spans 12 amino acids. The chain's CDR3 is CASFTGGEAQYF. The CDR3 DNA reads TGTGCCAGCTTTACAGGGGGCGAAGCGCAGTATTTT.

This clonotype was recorded a few times. The rearrangement uses TRBV6-2 or TRBV6-3 and TRBJ2-3; D assignment may be TRBD1 or TRBD2 (5 bases each). The CDR3 covers 16 residues. The germline gives CDR1 MNHEY, CDR2 SVGEGT. V lost 2 bases and J lost 4, with 16 bases in between. The CDR3 reads CASSYAGTAVADTQYF. As DNA, the CDR3 is TGTGCCAGCAGTTACGCCGGGACCGCCGTCGCAGATACGCAGTATTTT.

Only a few counts were recorded for this clonotype. The V call is TRBV25-1, the J call TRBJ2-5; no clear D gene. Looked up from germline, CDR1 is MGHDK and CDR2 is SYGVNS. V was pared by 7 bases and J by 4 bases, with 7 bases between. The CDR3 loop spans 11 amino acids. The CDR3 DNA reads as TGTGCCAGCAACTGGGGAGAGACCCAGTACTTC. It specifies CASNWGETQYF.

The chain couples TRBV5-1 to TRBJ2-7; D unclear. Germline V lookup: CDR1 SGHRS, CDR2 YFSETQ. Trimming took 5 bases from V and 0 from J, leaving 12 bases between them. This CDR3 is 14 amino acids long. CDR3: CASRDQPTSYEQYV. The CDR3 coding sequence is TGCGCCAGCAGAGACCAGCCAACCTCCTACGAGCAGTACGTC.

Only a few counts were recorded for this clonotype. The chain is built from TRBV24-1 and TRBJ1-1; TRBD1 matches 12 bases. V lost 3 bases and J lost 5; bases outside the gene matches: 9. Germline V gives CDR1 KGHDR, CDR2 SFDVKD. The CDR3 covers 17 residues. The CDR3 DNA follows: TGTGCCACCAGTGATGTCCCGGGACAGGGGGCGAGGACTGAAGCTTTCTTT. It translates to CATSDVPGQGARTEAFF.

The rearrangement uses TRBV10-3 and TRBJ1-4, with 10 bases fitting TRBD1. Unmatched junction bases numbered 2, after V lost 5 bases and J lost 5 bases. The germline CDR1 and CDR2 sequences are ENHRY and SYGVKD. The CDR3 runs to 14 residues. The CDR3 DNA reads TGTGCCATCAGTCCGGGACAGGGGAATGAAAAACTGTTTTTT. The encoded protein is CAISPGQGNEKLFF.

This clonotype was picked up a small number of times. The J gene is TRBJ2-3, the V gene TRBV9; D remains ambiguous. Germline values: CDR1 SGDLS, CDR2 YYNGEE. Trimming stripped 3 bases from V and 2 bases from J, with 10 bases between. The length of the CDR3 is 14 residues. This CDR3 reads CASSATKTTDTQYF. CDR3 sequence (DNA): TGTGCCAGCAGCGCGACAAAGACCACAGATACGCAGTATTTT.

The rearrangement links TRBV20-1 to TRBJ2-5; D call uncertain. This CDR3 has 13 amino acids. Trimming removed 7 bases from V and 7 bases from J, with 19 bases in between. The germline gives CDR1 DFQATT, CDR2 SNEGSKA (reference sequence). This chain's CDR3 is CSVETPEVGTQYF. The CDR3, as DNA: TGCAGTGTAGAGACCCCAGAAGTAGGGACCCAGTACTTC.

This clonotype came up a few times. CDR3 nucleotides: TGTGCCAGCAGCAGAGCCGGGCCTACTAACTATGGCTACACCTTC. It is translated as CASSRAGPTNYGYTF. The chain carries TRBV3-1 and TRBJ1-2; D not certain. This CDR3 contains 15 residues. Germline-derived CDR1 and CDR2 are LGHDT and YNNKEL (reference sequence). Deletions cut 5 bases from V and 0 bases from J, with 13 bases between.

V usage is TRBV7-6 and J usage is TRBJ2-3, with 10 positions matching TRBD2. Germline assignment: CDR1 SGHVS and CDR2 FNYEAQ. The CDR3 is 16 residues long. With 0 bases clipped from V and 7 bases from J, the junction kept 7 bases outside the gene matches. CDR3 coding DNA: TGTGCCAGCAGCTTAGCGGCGAGCGGGGGGGCCAATACGCAGTATTTT. This codes for CASSLAASGGANTQYF.

This chain uses TRBV7-2 with TRBJ2-3; D not certain. The CDR3 consists of 14 residues. With 4 bases removed from V and 6 bases from J, the gap between germline ends came to 14 bases. The germline V gene encodes CDR1 SGHTA and CDR2 FQGNSA. The DNA of the CDR3 is TGTGCCAGCAGCTCCCCGAAACCCGAGGATACGCAGTATTTT. Encoded protein: CASSSPKPEDTQYF. Drawing the rest from reference TRBV7-2 and TRBJ2-3, the complete variable domain is GAGVSQSPSNKVTEKGKDVELRCDPISGHTALYWYRQSLGQGLEFLIYFQGNSAPDKSGLPSDRFSAERTGGSVSTLTIQRTQQEDSAVYLCASSSPKPEDTQYFGPGTRLTVL.

The genes are TRBV28 and TRBJ2-3; no firm D call. This CDR3 region has 12 residues. V lost 5 bases and J lost 4, with 7 bases in between. Germline assignment: CDR1 MDHEN and CDR2 SYDVKM. The CDR3 region is CASSPSPDTQYF. The CDR3 coding sequence is TGTGCCAGCAGTCCATCGCCAGATACGCAGTATTTT.

The chain links TRBV21-1 to TRBJ2-5; TRBD2, the table's D call, lacks a check against the DNA. TRBV21-1 represents a pseudogene. This CDR3 comprises 11 residues. CDR3 amino acids: CADKEEETQYF. In DNA, the CDR3 is TGTGCCGACAAGGAGGAAGAGACCCAGTACTTC.

The chain links TRBV4-1 to TRBJ2-5; tentatively, D is TRBD1 (8 bases). Per germline, CDR1 MGHRA and CDR2 YSYEKL. Trimming cost V 3 bases and J 5 bases, with 22 bases left between them. This CDR3 region has 17 residues. The CDR3 reads CASSHYGQGGTEETQYF. CDR3 nucleotide sequence: TGCGCCAGCAGCCATTATGGACAGGGAGGGACGGAGGAGACCCAGTACTTC.